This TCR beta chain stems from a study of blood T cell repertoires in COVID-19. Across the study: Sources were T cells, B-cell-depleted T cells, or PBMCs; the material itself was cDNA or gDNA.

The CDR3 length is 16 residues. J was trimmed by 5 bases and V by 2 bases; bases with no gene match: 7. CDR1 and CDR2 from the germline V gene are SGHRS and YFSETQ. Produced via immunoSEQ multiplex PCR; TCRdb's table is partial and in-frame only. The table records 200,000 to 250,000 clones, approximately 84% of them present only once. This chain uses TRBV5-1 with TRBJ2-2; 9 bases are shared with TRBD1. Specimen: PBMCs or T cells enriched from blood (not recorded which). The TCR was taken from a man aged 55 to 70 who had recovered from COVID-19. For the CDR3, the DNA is TGCGCCAGCAGCTTACGGGACAGGGAAGCGACCGGGGAGCTGTTTTTT. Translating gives CASSLRDREATGELFF.